This passage covers 16 T cell receptor beta chains from one sample sequenced in a study of cytomegalovirus exposure and HLA in healthy donors. It was with 60 Vbeta and 13 Jbeta primers that the PCR ran. TCRdb's copy holds only in-frame clones and misses some; the assay was immunoSEQ multiplex PCR. This sample has about 210,000 clones, with about 85% found just once. Sequencing used PBMCs. These receptors came from a woman between 50 and 59 years old in good health and CMV-seropositive.

As DNA, the CDR3 is TGTGCCAGCAGTGAAGGGGGTGGCTCACCCCTCCACTTT. It yields the protein CASSEGGGSPLHF. This chain connects TRBV6-4 to TRBJ1-6; TRBD1 is a possible D gene (6 bases). Germline CDR1 MRHNA, CDR2 SNTAGT. The CDR3 runs 13 residues. The V gene lost 3 bases and the J gene lost 10 bases, with 10 bases spanning the gap.

The chain combines TRBV5-8 with TRBJ2-7, with 10 bases fitting TRBD1. Trimming cost V 7 bases and J 4 bases; bases outside gene matches: 8. CDR3 length: 14 residues. Germline CDR1 SGHTS, CDR2 YDEGEE. DNA of the CDR3: TGTGCCAGCTCGGACAGGGGGGTGTTTTACGAGCAGTACTTC. Protein sequence: CASSDRGVFYEQYF.

This clone has a handful of counts. CDR3 sequence (DNA): TGTGCCAGCAGCTTGGTAGCCTATGAGCAGTTCTTC. Translation gives CASSLVAYEQFF. The chain joins TRBV7-9 to TRBJ2-1; D not certain. V was shortened by 3 bases and J by 8 bases, with 8 bases between the two germline ends. The CDR3 runs 12 residues. Germline lookup yields CDR1 SEHNR and CDR2 FQNEAQ (reference sequence).

J is TRBJ2-7 and V is TRBV27; D is undetermined. V was pared by 5 bases and J by 2 bases, with 7 bases between. This CDR3 spans 12 amino acids. Germline values: CDR1 MNHEY, CDR2 SMNVEV (reference sequence). CDR3 nucleotide sequence: TGTGCCAGCAGTGCTACCCCCTACGAGCAGTACTTC. This translates into CASSATPYEQYF.

The chain's CDR3 is CASSFPSGGAAYEQFF. The CDR3 nucleotides read TGCGCCAGCAGCTTCCCGAGCGGGGGGGCCGCCTATGAGCAGTTCTTC. This sequence joins TRBV4-1 and TRBJ2-1, with 10 nucleotides matching TRBD2. With 5 bases clipped from V and 8 bases from J, the junction kept 12 bases outside the gene matches. Germline V gives CDR1 MGHRA, CDR2 YSYEKL. CDR3 length: 16 amino acids.

The chain links TRBV19 to TRBJ2-1, with 9 bases lining up with TRBD2. V shed 1 base, J shed 0 bases, and the junction held 1 base outside the gene matches. CDR3 size: 16 residues. The germline CDR1 and CDR2 sequences are LNHDA and SQIVND (reference sequence). CDR3 amino acids: CASSIASGVSYNEQFF. CDR3 in DNA: TGTGCCAGTAGTATAGCTAGCGGGGTCTCCTACAATGAGCAGTTCTTC.

This chain connects TRBV5-4 to TRBJ2-7, with a tentative D call TRBD1 (6 bases). Trimming removed 4 bases from V and 2 bases from J, with 16 bases in between. The CDR3 sequence is 15 residues long. Germline CDR1 and CDR2: SGHNT and YYREEE (reference sequence). The DNA of the CDR3 is TGTGCCAGCAGCGAACTACAGGGTAGGACCTACGAGCAGTACTTC. This gives the protein CASSELQGRTYEQYF.

The chain combines TRBV25-1 with TRBJ1-1; 7 bases agree with TRBD1. The CDR3 spans 14 residues. The V segment lost 3 bases and the J segment 3 bases; nucleotides outside the gene matches: 4. Germline loops: CDR1 MGHDK, CDR2 SYGVNS. The chain's CDR3 is CASSETGPYTEAFF. In DNA, the CDR3 is TGTGCCAGCAGTGAGACAGGGCCATACACTGAAGCTTTCTTT.

V usage is TRBV29-1 and J usage is TRBJ1-1, with D tentatively TRBD1 (6 bases). This CDR3 has 14 amino acids. The germline CDR1 and CDR2 sequences are SQVTM and ANQGSEA. Trimming stripped 3 bases from V and 7 bases from J, with 18 bases between. The chain's CDR3 is CSVDPGQGFFEAFF. Written as DNA, the CDR3 is TGCAGCGTTGACCCGGGCCAGGGGTTCTTTGAAGCTTTCTTT.

The genes are TRBV9 and TRBJ2-7; TRBD1 might be the D (5 bases). CDR1 SGDLS and CDR2 YYNGEE come from the germline V gene. The CDR3 loop spans 14 amino acids. V was trimmed by 4 bases and J by 7 bases, leaving 18 bases between them. As DNA, the CDR3 is TGTGCCAGCAGCAACACAGGCGTCCCCGAGGAGCAGTACTTC. It translates to CASSNTGVPEEQYF.

The chain has TRBV5-1 and TRBJ1-4; the match to TRBD1 covers 10 bases. Germline values: CDR1 SGHRS, CDR2 YFSETQ. The length of the CDR3 is 18 residues. Trimming cost V 0 bases and J 2 bases; bases outside gene matches: 7. As DNA, the CDR3 is TGCGCCAGCAGCTTGGGAGTCGGACAGGGGGAGACTAATGAAAAACTGTTTTTT. Its translation is CASSLGVGQGETNEKLFF.

The V and J genes are TRBV11-2 and TRBJ1-1; D is perhaps TRBD1 (6 bases). The CDR3 is made up of 15 amino acids. Germline V gene data show CDR1 as SGHAT and CDR2 as FQNNGV. Trimming left V 3 bases short and J 0 bases short, with 11 bases between. CDR3 sequence (DNA): TGTGCCAGCAGCTTGCAGGGGAATATGAACACTGAAGCTTTCTTT. Protein sequence: CASSLQGNMNTEAFF.

This chain links TRBV9 with TRBJ2-1, with TRBD2 identical over 15 bases. Trimming at V came to 0 bases and at J to 10 bases, leaving 11 bases not matched to a gene. CDR1 is SGDLS, CDR2 YYNGEE, per germline. The CDR3 consists of 18 residues. CDR3 protein: CASSVGSWTSGGAGEQFF. The CDR3 nucleotides are TGTGCCAGCAGCGTAGGGTCTTGGACTAGCGGGGGGGCTGGGGAGCAGTTCTTC.

This chain connects TRBV9 to TRBJ1-6; 7 positions agree with TRBD1. Germline loops: CDR1 SGDLS, CDR2 YYNGEE. The CDR3 is 17 residues long. V lost 0 bases to trimming and J lost 4 bases; unmatched junction nucleotides: 7. The DNA for the CDR3 is TGTGCCAGCAGCGTAGCACCCGGGACAGAGTATAATTCACCCCTCCACTTT. It translates to CASSVAPGTEYNSPLHF.

V and J are TRBV5-1 and TRBJ2-3; TRBD1 might be the D (5 bases). V was cut by 5 bases and J by 5 bases, with 18 bases left in between. The CDR3 totals 15 residues. Germline lookup yields CDR1 SGHRS and CDR2 YFSETQ. The CDR3 region has the DNA TGCGCCAGCAGTATAGGAAGGGGTAGTGAAGATACGCAGTATTTT. Translation gives CASSIGRGSEDTQYF.

The chain links TRBV7-9 to TRBJ1-2; 9 bases map to TRBD1. This CDR3 spans 13 amino acids. Germline CDR1 reads SEHNR; CDR2 reads FQNEAQ (reference sequence). The J segment lost 8 bases and the V segment lost 5 bases, leaving 6 bases of the junction unmatched. The CDR3 region is CASSAQGAEGYTF. CDR3 coding DNA: TGTGCCAGCAGCGCACAGGGGGCGGAGGGCTACACCTTC.